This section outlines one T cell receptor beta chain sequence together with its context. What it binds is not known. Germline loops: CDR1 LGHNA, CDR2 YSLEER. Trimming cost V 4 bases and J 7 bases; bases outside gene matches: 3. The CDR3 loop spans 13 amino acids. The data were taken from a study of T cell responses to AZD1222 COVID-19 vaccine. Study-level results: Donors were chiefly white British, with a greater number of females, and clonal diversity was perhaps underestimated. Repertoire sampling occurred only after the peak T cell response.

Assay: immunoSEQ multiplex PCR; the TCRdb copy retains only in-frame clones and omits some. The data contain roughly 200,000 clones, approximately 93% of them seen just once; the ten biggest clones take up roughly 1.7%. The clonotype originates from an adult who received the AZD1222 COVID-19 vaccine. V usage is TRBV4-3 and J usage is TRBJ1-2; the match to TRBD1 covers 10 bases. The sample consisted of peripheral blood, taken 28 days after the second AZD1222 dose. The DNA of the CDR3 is TGCGCCAGCAGCCCGGGACAGGGGAGTGGCTACACCTTC. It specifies CASSPGQGSGYTF.